There are a few counts of the clone carrying this TCR beta chain. Its antigen is undetermined. Separate cDNA molecules each had unique molecular identifiers attached to them. TCRdb used MiXCR to reprocess the 5' RACE reads, holding one entry per CDR3 protein. The sample yields roughly 57,000 distinct CDR3 sequences, 9% to 15% seen once. Germline V lookup: CDR1 KGHSH, CDR2 LQKENI. Trimming removed 3 bases at V and 4 bases at J, with 13 bases between. The CDR3 has 15 residues. The source of the sample is a study of early T cells in non-severe SARS-CoV-2 infection. At the level of the study: With bulk RNA from unsorted whole blood as input, sequencing yielded unpaired chains. Study observations and caveats: The VDJdb matching leaned toward anti-spike CD8 responses and overlooked private and CD4 specificities.

The V gene is TRBV18, the J gene TRBJ1-5; D not certain. The specimen comprised whole blood, sampled at baseline. The TCR sequence derives from an adult who was a healthcare worker with PCR-confirmed SARS-CoV-2 infection or an uninfected control (not recorded which). The CDR3 DNA reads TGTGCCAGCTCACCGTCCCACAGAGGAAATCAGCCCCAGCATTTT. Amino acids: CASSPSHRGNQPQHF.